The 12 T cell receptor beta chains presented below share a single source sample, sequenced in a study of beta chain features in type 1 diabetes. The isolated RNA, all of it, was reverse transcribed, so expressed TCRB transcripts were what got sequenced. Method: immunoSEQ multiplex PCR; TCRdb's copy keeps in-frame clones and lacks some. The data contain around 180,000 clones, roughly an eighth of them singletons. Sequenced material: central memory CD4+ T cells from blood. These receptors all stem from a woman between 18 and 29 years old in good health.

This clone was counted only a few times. The CDR3 nucleotides read TGCGCCAGCAGCTTCAGAGGTGGCACTGAAGCTTTCTTT. Translating it yields CASSFRGGTEAFF. The J gene is TRBJ1-1, the V gene TRBV5-1; D is uncertain. Germline lookup yields CDR1 SGHRS and CDR2 YFSETQ. The CDR3 loop spans 13 amino acids. V lost 2 bases, J lost 4 bases, and 9 bases lay in between.

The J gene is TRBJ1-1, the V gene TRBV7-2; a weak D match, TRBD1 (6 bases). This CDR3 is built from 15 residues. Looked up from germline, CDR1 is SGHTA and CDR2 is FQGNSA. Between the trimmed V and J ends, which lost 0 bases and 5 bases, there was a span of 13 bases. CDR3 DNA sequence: TGTGCCAGCAGCTTAGCGGGGGTAGGGGGAACTGAAGCTTTCTTT. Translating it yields CASSLAGVGGTEAFF.

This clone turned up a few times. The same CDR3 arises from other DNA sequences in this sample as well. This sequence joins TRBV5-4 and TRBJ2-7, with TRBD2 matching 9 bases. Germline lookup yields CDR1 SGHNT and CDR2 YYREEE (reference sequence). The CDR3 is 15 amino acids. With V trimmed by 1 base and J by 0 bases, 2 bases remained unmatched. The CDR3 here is CASSLSSGSSYEQYF. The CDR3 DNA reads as TGTGCCAGCAGCTTGAGTAGCGGGAGCTCCTACGAGCAGTACTTC.

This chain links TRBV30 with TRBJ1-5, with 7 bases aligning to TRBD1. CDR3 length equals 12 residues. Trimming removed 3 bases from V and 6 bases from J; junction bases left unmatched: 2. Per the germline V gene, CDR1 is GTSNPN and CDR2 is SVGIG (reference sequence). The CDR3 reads CAWSNRGQPQHF. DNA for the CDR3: TGTGCCTGGAGCAACAGGGGTCAGCCCCAGCATTTT.

The DNA of the CDR3 is TGTGCCAGCAGCCAAGTAGCGGAATACGTCTCCAATGAGCAGTTCTTC. Translated: CASSQVAEYVSNEQFF. The rearrangement uses TRBV4-2 and TRBJ2-1, with D maybe TRBD2 (6 bases). The CDR3 extends over 16 amino acids. The V end was cut by 1 base, the J end by 6 bases, with 16 bases between. The V gene's germline CDR1 is LGHNA and CDR2 YNFKEQ.

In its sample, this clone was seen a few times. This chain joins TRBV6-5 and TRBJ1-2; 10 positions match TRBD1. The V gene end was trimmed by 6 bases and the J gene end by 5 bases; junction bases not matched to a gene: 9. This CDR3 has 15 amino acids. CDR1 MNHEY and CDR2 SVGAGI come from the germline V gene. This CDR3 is CASSSPGQGIYGYTF. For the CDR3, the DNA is TGTGCCAGCAGCTCACCGGGACAGGGGATTTATGGCTACACCTTC.

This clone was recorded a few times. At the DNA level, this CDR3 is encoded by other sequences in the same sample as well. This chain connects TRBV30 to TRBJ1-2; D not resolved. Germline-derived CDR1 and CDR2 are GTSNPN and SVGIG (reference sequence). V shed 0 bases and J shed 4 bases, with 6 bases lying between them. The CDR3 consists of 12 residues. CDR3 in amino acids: CAWSVASYGYTF. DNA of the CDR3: TGTGCCTGGAGTGTCGCCAGCTATGGCTACACCTTC.

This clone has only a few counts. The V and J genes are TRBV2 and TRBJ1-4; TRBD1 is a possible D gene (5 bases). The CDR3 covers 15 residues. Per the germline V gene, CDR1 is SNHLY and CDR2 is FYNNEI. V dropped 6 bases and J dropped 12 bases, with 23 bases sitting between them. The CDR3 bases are TGTGCCAGCAGCTCCGTTCAAGCGGGGCTCGAACAACTGTTTTTT. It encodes CASSSVQAGLEQLFF.

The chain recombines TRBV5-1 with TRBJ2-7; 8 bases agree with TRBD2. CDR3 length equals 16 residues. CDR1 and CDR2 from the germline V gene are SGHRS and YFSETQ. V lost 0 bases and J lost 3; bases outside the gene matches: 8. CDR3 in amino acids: CASSLGVAGNNYEQYF. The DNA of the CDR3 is TGCGCCAGCAGCTTGGGGGTAGCGGGAAATAACTACGAGCAGTACTTC.

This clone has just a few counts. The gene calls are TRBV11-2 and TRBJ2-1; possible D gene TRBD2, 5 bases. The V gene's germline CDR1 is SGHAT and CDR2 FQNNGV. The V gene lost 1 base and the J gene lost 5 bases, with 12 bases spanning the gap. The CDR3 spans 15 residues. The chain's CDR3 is CASSLGGPINNEQFF. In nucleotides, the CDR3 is TGTGCCAGCAGCTTAGGCGGGCCAATAAACAATGAGCAGTTCTTC.

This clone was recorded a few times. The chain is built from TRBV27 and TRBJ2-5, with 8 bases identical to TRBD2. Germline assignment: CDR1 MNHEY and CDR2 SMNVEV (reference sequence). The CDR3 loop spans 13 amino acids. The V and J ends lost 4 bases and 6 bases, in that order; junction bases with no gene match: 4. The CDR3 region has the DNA TGTGCCAGCAGTTCCGGACTAGCTAAGACCCAGTACTTC. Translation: CASSSGLAKTQYF.

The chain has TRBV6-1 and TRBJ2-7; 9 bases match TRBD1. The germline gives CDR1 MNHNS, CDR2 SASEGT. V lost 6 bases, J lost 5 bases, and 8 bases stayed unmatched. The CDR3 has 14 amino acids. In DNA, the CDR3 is TGTGCCAGCAGACGGACAGGGGCAGTAGACGAGCAGTACTTC. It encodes CASRRTGAVDEQYF.